What follows is one T cell receptor beta chain and its context. It has no known antigen specificity. No quality values exist for individual bases; no much larger clone is one base distant. This sample was taken from a study of response to subunit inactivated influenza vaccine (dated by TCRdb to 2016 to 2018). Some background on the complete study: To follow how T cells responded to a trivalent subunit inactivated influenza vaccine, the researchers relied on deep quantitative profiling of the T cell receptor repertoire. Broader findings and caveats from the paper: According to the authors, only a limited number of new T cells may be recruited by each seasonal influenza vaccination.

From the germline V gene, CDR1 is SNHLY and CDR2 is FYNNEI. The CDR3 has 16 amino acids, counting the end cysteine and phenylalanine. The entry retains the CDR3 DNA only, 48 bases that are in frame from base 1. V lost 2 bases and J lost 3 bases; the stretch between them is 14 bases long. Library method: RT-PCR. Sequencing took place on an Illumina HiSeq 2500. TCRdb reworked the public reads: Q25 trimming with fastp, MiXCR clone assembly, productive beta chains retained. Each entry is one CDR3 protein sequence, shown with its most common DNA and genes. The sample table holds about 570,000 distinct CDR3 sequences, of which around 10% were seen once. Jointly, the top ten make up 11% of the sample. This same sample was also taken into another study, of T cells expressing NK-cell markers. As that second paper reports: TCR beta cDNA libraries were made by 5'RACE template switching that added a universal primer site and unique molecular identifiers. About 8 donors provided sorted CD3+CD56+NKG2C+, CD3+CD56+NKG2C- and CD3+CD56-NKG2C+ T-cell subsets, whose TCR beta-chain repertoires were profiled. Among the eight sequenced donors, seven were HCMV-seropositive and one was HCMV-seronegative. In several experiments an anti-gammadeltaTCR antibody was added to restrict sorting to alphabetaTCR-expressing T cells. In six donors, the dominant CD3+CD56+NKG2C+ clonotypes were among the top 10 CD8+ clonotypes and accounted for about 1.0-7.5% of CD8+ T cells. Those dominant clonotypes were again the most abundant among CD3+CD56-NKG2C+ cells in four donors, at roughly 25-65%. Whether the expanded NKG2C-expressing T cell clones were specific for HCMV antigens was left unclear. The study sequenced eight donors, all healthy volunteers chosen at random: three men and five women. A commercial ELISA kit detecting HCMV-specific IgG in serum was used to determine HCMV serostatus. Peripheral blood mononuclear cells were isolated from blood by Ficoll density gradient centrifugation. For a handful of donors, unsorted PBMC were also used to sequence bulk peripheral blood T-cell repertoires. cDNA synthesis was primed from the TCR beta constant segment, followed by two successive PCR amplification steps. The libraries were sequenced on Illumina HiSeq 2000/2500, MiSeq or NextSeq, producing 2 x 150 bp reads. Reads were demultiplexed and grouped by UMI with MIGEC, and clonotypes were assembled and quantified with MiTCR. To exclude erroneous sequences, any TCR cDNA sequence not supported by at least two reads was discarded. The tcR package was used for downstream repertoire analysis, with clonotypes matched between fractions based on CDR3 nucleotide sequence plus V segment. VDJmatch was used to annotate antigen specificity against VDJdb, with one amino acid substitution in CDR3 permitted.

The TCR was taken from a man between 45 and 60 years old who received an inactivated influenza vaccine. Donor details come from another sample of the same person, matched by shared clones. The chain employs TRBV2 and TRBJ2-1; the D gene is possibly TRBD2, with 6 bases matching. Source: PBMCs from blood, taken on the day of vaccination. The DNA is TGTGCCAGCAGTGAATTGGTCGGGGGAGACTACAATGAGCAGTTCTTC. Translated, it reads CASSELVGGDYNEQFF.